This is a list of T cell receptor beta chains from one sample in a study of cytomegalovirus exposure and HLA in healthy donors. Sequenced by immunoSEQ multiplex PCR; TCRdb stores in-frame clones only, minus some. The sample comprises under 130,000 clones, around 80% of which are singletons, and roughly 2.1% rests with the top ten. Input material: PBMCs. The receptors were sampled from a man aged 30-40 years in good health and CMV-seronegative. The CDR3 runs from the conserved cysteine through the conserved F or W. The D gene is left open where the match is weak. Some rows mark clone size as missing; the rest say once, few, many or name a class of expanded clone.

TRBD1 | TRBJ2-7 | - | TRBV2 | TGTGCAGGAACCGGGACAGGGTCCTACGAGCAGTACTTC | CAGTGTGSYEQYF
- | TRBJ1-4 | - | TRBV15 | TGTGCCACCACCTACGGCGCGGGGGCAATTCGGGAAAAACTGTTTTTT | CATTYGAGAIREKLFF
TRBD1 | TRBJ1-2 | - | TRBV6-5 | TGTGCCAGCAGTTACTATGCAGGGGGGCACGCCTATGGCTACACCTTC | CASSYYAGGHAYGYTF
TRBD1 | TRBJ2-2 | - | TRBV9 | TGTGCCAGCAGCGTAGTCAGGACAGGGCACACCGGGGAGCTGTTTTTT | CASSVVRTGHTGELFF
TRBD1 | TRBJ1-3 | - | TRBV28 | TGTGCCAGCAGTTCCATTACCGACAGGGCTGGAAACACCATATATTTT | CASSSITDRAGNTIYF
TRBD1 | TRBJ1-2 | - | TRBV5-1 | TGCGCCAGCCGTGGGCTAACGGACAGGGGGCAAGGCTACACCTTC | CASRGLTDRGQGYTF
TRBD2 | TRBJ2-5 | - | TRBV15 | TGTGCCACCAGCCAAAGACTAGCGGGAGACGAGACCCAGTACTTC | CATSQRLAGDETQYF
TRBD1 | TRBJ1-1 | - | TRBV12-5 | TGTGCTAGTGGTTTGGTATCGGGGACAGGCACTGAAGCTTTCTTT | CASGLVSGTGTEAFF
- | TRBJ2-1 | once | TRBV9 | TGTGCCAGCAGCGCCATTGGTAGCGGTAACTCCTACAATGAGCAGTTCTTC | CASSAIGSGNSYNEQFF
TRBD2 | TRBJ2-7 | - | TRBV19 | TGTGCCAGTAGTAACCGGGATTCGGGGGGACGCGAGCAGTACTTC | CASSNRDSGGREQYF
- | TRBJ2-5 | - | TRBV28 | TGTGCCAGCAGTTCGATCTCAGGGGTCCGGGAGACCCAGTACTTC | CASSSISGVRETQYF
TRBD1 | TRBJ1-6 | - | TRBV7-2 | TGTGCCAGCAGGCCTGACAGGGTCAACTCACCCCTCCACTTT | CASRPDRVNSPLHF
- | TRBJ1-1 | - | TRBV2 | TGTGCCAGCGGAGAGGGCACTGAAGCTTTCTTT | CASGEGTEAFF
TRBD1 | TRBJ2-7 | few | TRBV18 | TGTGCCAGCTCAACTGTTGGGACAGAAATTTACGAGCAGTACTTC | CASSTVGTEIYEQYF
- | TRBJ2-1 | - | TRBV19 | TGTGCCACCTCTAGGAATGAGCAGTTCTTC | CATSRNEQFF
TRBD1 | TRBJ2-3 | once | TRBV7-9 | TGTGCCAGCAGCCCGGGACAGGGTTGGGCGGCCACAGATACGCAGTATTTT | CASSPGQGWAATDTQYF
TRBD2 | TRBJ2-5 | few | TRBV2 | TGTGCCAGCCGTCCTTCGGGAGGAGGCCCCCAAGAGACCCAGTACTTC | CASRPSGGGPQETQYF
TRBD2 | TRBJ2-1 | - | TRBV18 | TGTGCCAGCTCCGGGACTAGCGGGAGTCATGAGCAGTTCTTC | CASSGTSGSHEQFF
TRBD1 | TRBJ1-1 | few | TRBV14 | TGTGCCAGCAGCGAACGGGACAGATACACTGAAGCTTTCTTT | CASSERDRYTEAFF
- | TRBJ2-5 | - | TRBV5-4 | TGTGCCAGCAGCTTGGGTCCGGAGACCCAGTACTTC | CASSLGPETQYF
TRBD1 | TRBJ2-5 | - | TRBV19 | TGTGCCAGTAGTGCCAGACAGGGTGGAGAGACCCAGTACTTC | CASSARQGGETQYF
- | TRBJ2-6 | once | TRBV7-8 | TGTGCCAGCAGCCCGGAGGGGGCGGCTGGGGCCAACGTCCTGACTTTC | CASSPEGAAGANVLTF
- | TRBJ2-7 | - | TRBV15 | TGTGCCACCAGCTATATCGCCGGACTCACGTACGAGCAGTACTTC | CATSYIAGLTYEQYF
- | TRBJ1-5 | - | TRBV28 | TGTGCCAGCAGGGGGGATTTATTGGACAGCTCTCCCCAGCATTTT | CASRGDLLDSSPQHF
TRBD2 | TRBJ2-2 | - | TRBV7-3 | TGTGCCAGCAGCTTAAAGGCGGGAGACGGCACCGGGGAGCTGTTTTTT | CASSLKAGDGTGELFF
- | TRBJ2-5 | - | TRBV5-4 | TGTGCCAGCAGCTTGGATCGGGCGTCAAGGGGTCAAGAGACCCAGTACTTC | CASSLDRASRGQETQYF
TRBD1 | TRBJ2-1 | - | TRBV27 | TGTGCCAGCATCGCAGACAGGGCCTATTACAATGAGCAGTTCTTC | CASIADRAYYNEQFF